This passage covers 8 T cell receptor beta chains from one sample sequenced in a study of shared T cell receptors in the human thymus listed by TCRdb under 2021. Preparation of the library involved the immunoSEQ multiplex PCR assay. What TCRdb holds here is the immuneACCESS table cut down to in-frame rearrangements. Part of the clones is not present; checked against another copy, under half of the missing clones reflect an unresolved V gene, and the others are unexplained. The sample table holds hundreds of thousands of clones, of which more than 75% were seen once. The top ten clones comprise 0.009% to 0.0095% of the sample. This sample also belongs to another study, concerning human thymus T cells.

Sequenced: thymocytes. The receptors shown here come from a boy in the first two years of life with a congenital heart defect. Donor details come from another sample of the same person, matched by shared clones.

V and J are TRBV30 and TRBJ1-5; a possible D gene is TRBD1 (5 bases). The CDR3 totals 16 residues. Per germline, CDR1 GTSNPN and CDR2 SVGIG (reference sequence). V lost 1 base to trimming and J lost 3 bases, with 16 bases between them. The CDR3 loop reads CAWSGGGTGVNQPQHF. The CDR3 DNA follows: TGTGCCTGGAGTGGGGGCGGGACTGGGGTCAATCAGCCCCAGCATTTT. The entire variable domain, with the rest obtained from reference TRBV30 and TRBJ1-5, is as follows: SQTIHQWPATLVQPVGSPLSLECTVEGTSNPNLYWYRQAAGRGLQLLFYSVGIGQISSEVPQNLSASRPQDRQFILSSKKLLLSDSGFYLCAWSGGGTGVNQPQHFGDGTRLSIL.

The chain recombines TRBV20-1 with TRBJ1-4; D not resolved. The CDR3 is 11 amino acids. In germline, CDR1 is DFQATT, CDR2 SNEGSKA (reference sequence). Trimming cost V 7 bases and J 6 bases, with 9 bases left between them. CDR3 in amino acids: CSVFSDEKLFF. In nucleotides, the CDR3 is TGCAGTGTCTTCTCGGATGAAAAACTGTTTTTT.

V gene TRBV27 combines with J gene TRBJ2-7, with unresolved D. Trimming removed 8 bases from V and 2 bases from J, with 19 bases in between. Per the germline V gene, CDR1 is MNHEY and CDR2 is SMNVEV (reference sequence). The CDR3 has 15 amino acids. CDR3 nucleotides: TGTGCCAGCGGAAATGGTATAGGAGTTCCCTACGAGCAGTACTTC. It translates to CASGNGIGVPYEQYF.

The chain recombines TRBV19 with TRBJ1-1; 8 bases are shared with TRBD1. Germline-derived CDR1 and CDR2 are LNHDA and SQIVND (reference sequence). V gave up 4 bases and J gave up 6 bases; unmatched junction bases: 4. This CDR3 spans 13 amino acids. This chain's CDR3 is CASSTLDRAEAFF. In DNA, the CDR3 is TGTGCCAGTAGTACGTTGGACAGGGCTGAAGCTTTCTTT.

The rearrangement links TRBV28 to TRBJ2-1, with 10 positions matching TRBD2. The V segment lost 8 bases and the J segment 0 bases; nucleotides outside the gene matches: 7. The CDR3 consists of 16 residues. CDR1 is MDHEN and CDR2 is SYDVKM in the germline V gene. The CDR3 loop is CASSPEREGSYNEQFF. DNA for the CDR3: TGTGCCAGCTCCCCCGAGCGGGAGGGCTCCTACAATGAGCAGTTCTTC.

This chain uses TRBV10-3 with TRBJ2-7; no firm D call. Germline lookup yields CDR1 ENHRY and CDR2 SYGVKD. The CDR3 is 11 residues long. V was pared by 7 bases and J by 6 bases, with 10 bases between. CDR3 sequence (DNA): TGTGCCATCAAAATTTCGGGCGAGCAGTACTTC. Protein: CAIKISGEQYF.

J is TRBJ2-7 and V is TRBV29-1; 12 bases are a match to TRBD2. V gave up 6 bases and J gave up 2 bases; unmatched junction bases: 5. Germline V gives CDR1 SQVTM, CDR2 ANQGSEA. CDR3 length: 14 amino acids. The CDR3 nucleotides read TGCAGCGTCCTGACTAGCGGGAGTACCTACGAGCAGTACTTC. Protein product: CSVLTSGSTYEQYF.

The V gene is TRBV6-1, the J gene TRBJ1-3, with a weak D call TRBD1 (5 bases). The length of the CDR3 is 13 residues. The ends were cut back, 3 bases at V and 6 bases at J, with 9 bases in the middle. The germline V gene has CDR1 MNHNS and CDR2 SASEGT. The CDR3 is CASSDDSSNTIYF. The CDR3 nucleotides are TGTGCCAGCAGTGACGACAGCTCAAACACCATATATTTT.